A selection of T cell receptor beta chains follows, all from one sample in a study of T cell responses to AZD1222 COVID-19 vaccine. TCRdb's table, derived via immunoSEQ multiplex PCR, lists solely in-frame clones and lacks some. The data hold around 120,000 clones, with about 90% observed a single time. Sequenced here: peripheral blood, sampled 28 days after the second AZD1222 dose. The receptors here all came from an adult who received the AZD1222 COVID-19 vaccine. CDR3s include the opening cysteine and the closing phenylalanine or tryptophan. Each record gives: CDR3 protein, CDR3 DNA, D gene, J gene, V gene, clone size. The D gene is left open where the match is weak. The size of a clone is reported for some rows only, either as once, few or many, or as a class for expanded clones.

CDR3aa: CASSFSDTGGTEAFF; CDR3nt: TGTGCCAGCAGTTTTTCCGACACAGGGGGCACTGAAGCTTTCTTT; d_gene: TRBD1; j_gene: TRBJ1-1; v_gene: TRBV28; abundance: NA
CDR3aa: CASSLDGSLDEQYF; CDR3nt: TGTGCCAGCAGCTTAGACGGGAGCCTGGACGAGCAGTACTTC; d_gene: NA; j_gene: TRBJ2-7; v_gene: TRBV11-1; abundance: few
CDR3aa: CASSLVIGAPYEQYF; CDR3nt: TGCGCCAGCAGCTTGGTTATAGGGGCTCCCTACGAGCAGTACTTC; d_gene: NA; j_gene: TRBJ2-7; v_gene: TRBV5-1; abundance: NA
CDR3aa: CASRGGTNQPQHF; CDR3nt: TGCGCCAGCAGGGGGGGGACCAATCAGCCCCAGCATTTT; d_gene: NA; j_gene: TRBJ1-5; v_gene: TRBV5-1; abundance: NA
CDR3aa: CASSADGGWNNQPQHF; CDR3nt: TGTGCCAGCAGTGCTGATGGGGGATGGAACAATCAGCCCCAGCATTTT; d_gene: NA; j_gene: TRBJ1-5; v_gene: TRBV6-6; abundance: NA
CDR3aa: CASSLAENIYEQYF; CDR3nt: TGTGCCAGCAGCTTAGCAGAAAACATCTACGAGCAGTACTTC; d_gene: NA; j_gene: TRBJ2-7; v_gene: TRBV7-9; abundance: NA
CDR3aa: CASSLAPAPSTDTQYF; CDR3nt: TGTGCCAGCAGCTTAGCACCAGCCCCTAGCACAGATACGCAGTATTTT; d_gene: NA; j_gene: TRBJ2-3; v_gene: TRBV7-2; abundance: few
CDR3aa: CASSIGAWDDGSYEQYF; CDR3nt: TGTGCCAGTAGTATAGGGGCTTGGGATGACGGGTCCTACGAGCAGTACTTC; d_gene: NA; j_gene: TRBJ2-7; v_gene: TRBV19; abundance: NA
CDR3aa: CASSELGGLDEAFF; CDR3nt: TGTGCCAGCAGTGAACTTGGAGGGTTGGATGAAGCTTTCTTT; d_gene: NA; j_gene: TRBJ1-1; v_gene: TRBV25-1; abundance: NA
CDR3aa: CASSFTMDNEQFF; CDR3nt: TGTGCCAGCAGCTTCACCATGGACAATGAGCAGTTCTTC; d_gene: NA; j_gene: TRBJ2-1; v_gene: TRBV11-3; abundance: NA
CDR3aa: CASSPRGLGNTIYF; CDR3nt: TGTGCCAGCTCCCCCAGGGGGCTTGGAAACACCATATATTTT; d_gene: TRBD1; j_gene: TRBJ1-3; v_gene: TRBV18; abundance: NA
CDR3aa: CSASLNPTPYEQYF; CDR3nt: TGCAGTGCTAGTCTTAACCCCACGCCCTACGAGCAGTACTTC; d_gene: NA; j_gene: TRBJ2-7; v_gene: TRBV20-1; abundance: NA
CDR3aa: CASSLSRQGSHYGYTF; CDR3nt: TGTGCCAGCAGTTTGTCGAGACAGGGTTCCCATTATGGCTACACCTTC; d_gene: TRBD1; j_gene: TRBJ1-2; v_gene: TRBV28; abundance: once
CDR3aa: CASSQSSGGDEQYF; CDR3nt: TGTGCCAGCAGCCAAAGTTCAGGGGGGGACGAGCAGTACTTC; d_gene: NA; j_gene: TRBJ2-7; v_gene: TRBV3-1/TRBV3-2; abundance: once
CDR3aa: CASSLAGGTGGWELFF; CDR3nt: TGTGCCAGCAGCTTAGCCGGCGGGACAGGGGGCTGGGAGCTGTTTTTT; d_gene: TRBD1; j_gene: TRBJ2-2; v_gene: TRBV11-2; abundance: NA
CDR3aa: CSASGGASYNEQFF; CDR3nt: TGCAGTGCTAGTGGGGGGGCGTCCTACAATGAGCAGTTCTTC; d_gene: NA; j_gene: TRBJ2-1; v_gene: TRBV20-1; abundance: NA
CDR3aa: CASSVSQGSYPEAFF; CDR3nt: TGTGCCAGCAGTGTGAGTCAGGGGTCCTATCCTGAAGCTTTCTTT; d_gene: NA; j_gene: TRBJ1-1; v_gene: TRBV2; abundance: NA
CDR3aa: CASSSQRDAYNEQFF; CDR3nt: TGTGCCAGCAGTTCTCAGCGGGATGCTTACAATGAGCAGTTCTTC; d_gene: TRBD2; j_gene: TRBJ2-1; v_gene: TRBV27; abundance: NA
CDR3aa: CASSEGRGAPYEQYF; CDR3nt: TGTGCCAGCAGTGAAGGTCGGGGGGCACCCTACGAGCAGTACTTC; d_gene: NA; j_gene: TRBJ2-7; v_gene: TRBV6-1; abundance: NA
CDR3aa: CASSPVTPNSGYTF; CDR3nt: TGTGCCAGCAGCCCCGTCACCCCTAACTCTGGCTACACCTTC; d_gene: NA; j_gene: TRBJ1-2; v_gene: TRBV28; abundance: NA
CDR3aa: CASSFEGTIGGYTF; CDR3nt: TGCGCCAGCAGCTTTGAAGGCACGATTGGTGGCTACACCTTC; d_gene: NA; j_gene: TRBJ1-2; v_gene: TRBV5-1; abundance: NA
CDR3aa: CASSLFLGLAGGDNEQFF; CDR3nt: TGTGCCAGCAGCTTATTTTTGGGATTAGCGGGAGGAGATAATGAGCAGTTCTTC; d_gene: TRBD2; j_gene: TRBJ2-1; v_gene: TRBV7-2; abundance: NA
CDR3aa: CASSYTGTGGVNGYTF; CDR3nt: TGTGCCAGCAGTTACACGGGGACAGGGGGCGTCAATGGCTACACCTTC; d_gene: TRBD1; j_gene: TRBJ1-2; v_gene: TRBV6-5; abundance: NA
CDR3aa: CASRGGGSPGLNSPLHF; CDR3nt: TGTGCCAGCAGGGGAGGGGGCTCTCCAGGCCTCAATTCACCCCTCCACTTT; d_gene: TRBD1; j_gene: TRBJ1-6; v_gene: TRBV9; abundance: NA
CDR3aa: CASSDPRASGYEQYF; CDR3nt: TGTGCCAGCAGTGACCCTCGGGCTAGCGGGTACGAGCAGTACTTC; d_gene: TRBD2; j_gene: TRBJ2-7; v_gene: TRBV6-1; abundance: NA
CDR3aa: CASSPETVGNTIYF; CDR3nt: TGTGCCAGCTCACCCGAGACAGTAGGAAACACCATATATTTT; d_gene: NA; j_gene: TRBJ1-3; v_gene: TRBV18; abundance: NA
CDR3aa: CASRLAGGRLEQFF; CDR3nt: TGTGCCAGCAGACTAGCGGGAGGACGTTTGGAGCAGTTCTTC; d_gene: TRBD2; j_gene: TRBJ2-1; v_gene: TRBV7-8; abundance: once
CDR3aa: CASSEETGSYSYEQYF; CDR3nt: TGTGCCAGCAGTGAAGAAACAGGGAGTTATTCCTACGAGCAGTACTTC; d_gene: NA; j_gene: TRBJ2-7; v_gene: TRBV25-1; abundance: NA
CDR3aa: CASSPTIAGENTEAFF; CDR3nt: TGTGCCAGCTCACCAACAATAGCTGGGGAGAACACTGAAGCTTTCTTT; d_gene: NA; j_gene: TRBJ1-1; v_gene: TRBV18; abundance: NA